Listed below are T cell receptor beta chains from one sample, sequenced in a study of cytomegalovirus exposure and HLA in healthy donors. Only in-frame clones appear in the TCRdb table, and some are missing; sequencing was by immunoSEQ multiplex PCR. This table has fewer than 150,000 clones, around three quarters appearing once. Sequencing input: PBMCs. These receptors were obtained from a man aged 40-49 years in good health and CMV-seronegative. The CDR3 runs from the conserved cysteine through the conserved F or W. The D gene is left open where the match is weak. Size is stated for part of the rows, as once, few or many counts, or as a class when the clone is expanded.

once TRBJ2-7 TRBV5-1 NA CASSLDSGEQYF TGCGCCAGCAGCTTGGACTCAGGCGAGCAGTACTTC
NA TRBJ1-2 TRBV6-5 TRBD1 CASSSGQSGYTF TGTGCCAGCAGTTCGGGACAGTCTGGCTACACCTTC
NA TRBJ1-3 TRBV7-9 TRBD1 CASSFPGQGNTIYF TGTGCCAGCAGCTTTCCGGGACAGGGGAACACCATATATTTT
NA TRBJ2-5 TRBV6-1 TRBD1 CASQRGPPETQYF TGTGCCAGCCAAAGGGGGCCACCGGAGACCCAGTACTTC
NA TRBJ2-1 TRBV9 NA CASSPQGNEQFF TGTGCCAGCAGCCCCCAGGGAAATGAGCAGTTCTTC
NA TRBJ2-5 TRBV6-5 TRBD1 CASRRKGASQETQYF TGTGCCAGCAGGCGCAAGGGGGCCTCCCAAGAGACCCAGTACTTC
NA TRBJ2-3 TRBV30 TRBD2 CAWSVPWGLAETDTQYF TGTGCCTGGAGTGTACCGTGGGGACTAGCAGAGACAGATACGCAGTATTTT
NA TRBJ1-1 TRBV6-1 TRBD1 CASSEEGGITEAFF TGTGCCAGCAGTGAAGAAGGGGGCATAACTGAAGCTTTCTTT
NA TRBJ2-7 TRBV2 NA CASSEEMAGWYEQYF TGTGCCAGCAGTGAAGAGATGGCAGGGTGGTACGAGCAGTACTTC
few TRBJ1-5 TRBV6-5 NA CASSWSSGQPQHF TGTGCCAGCAGTTGGTCCTCAGGTCAGCCCCAGCATTTT
NA TRBJ2-1 TRBV7-6 TRBD2 CASSLASGLAGGPVF TGTGCCAGCAGCTTAGCCTCGGGACTAGCGGGAGGGCCTGTCTTC
NA TRBJ1-1 TRBV19 NA CASSIIGSGNTEAFF TGTGCCAGTAGTATCATCGGCAGCGGGAACACTGAAGCTTTCTTT
NA TRBJ2-7 TRBV7-2 NA CASSLVQSQNEQYF TGTGCCAGCAGCTTAGTACAAAGTCAGAACGAGCAGTACTTC